These 20 T cell receptor beta chains came from one sample sequenced in a study of shared clonotypes between healthy human individuals. The assay was immunoSEQ multiplex PCR, and TCRdb's table has in-frame clones only and misses some. The sample records roughly 2.6 million clones, more than 80% being singletons. What was sequenced was naive CD4+ T cells sorted from blood. Subset described: CD45RA+ positively selected. The receptors come from a man younger than 30 in good health.

V and J are TRBV4-1 and TRBJ1-4; D is uncertain. V dropped 4 bases and J dropped 5 bases, with 20 bases sitting between them. This CDR3 spans 17 amino acids. Looked up from germline, CDR1 is MGHRA and CDR2 is YSYEKL. Here the CDR3 DNA reads TGCGCCAGCAGCCCCAGCTTCACGGGTTTGGTGAATGAAAAACTGTTTTTT. Its translation: CASSPSFTGLVNEKLFF.

The genes are TRBV19 and TRBJ2-3; 9 nucleotides agree with TRBD1. CDR3 size: 16 residues. Looked up from germline, CDR1 is LNHDA and CDR2 is SQIVND (reference sequence). V shed 1 base and J 6 bases; nucleotides not matched to a gene: 8. CDR3 nucleotides: TGTGCCAGTAGTATAGGTGGGACAGGGTTTGGGGATACGCAGTATTTT. Its translation: CASSIGGTGFGDTQYF.

The chain has TRBV6-5 and TRBJ2-3, with D perhaps matching TRBD1 (7 bases). Trimming stripped 6 bases from V and 2 bases from J, with 12 bases between. Per the germline V gene, CDR1 is MNHEY and CDR2 is SVGAGI. The CDR3 is made up of 14 amino acids. The CDR3 DNA reads TGTGCCAGCAGCCGACAGGGACTCACAGATACGCAGTATTTT. Protein sequence: CASSRQGLTDTQYF.

The V call is TRBV5-1, the J call TRBJ2-5; 8 bases line up with TRBD1. CDR3 size: 17 residues. Unmatched junction bases numbered 10, after V lost 0 bases and J lost 3 bases. Germline V CDR1 and CDR2: SGHRS, YFSETQ. CDR3 DNA: TGCGCCAGCAGCTTGGCCTTGGGCAGGGGGCCGGAAGAGACCCAGTACTTC. Residues: CASSLALGRGPEETQYF.

The chain carries TRBV18 and TRBJ1-6; D call uncertain. Trimming removed 2 bases at V and 8 bases at J, with 19 bases between. CDR1 is KGHSH and CDR2 is LQKENI in the germline V gene. CDR3 size: 17 residues. The CDR3 here is CASSPTRGTRRYSPLHF. The CDR3 coding sequence is TGTGCCAGCTCACCAACCCGCGGCACGAGACGATATTCACCCCTCCACTTT.

The chain links TRBV28 to TRBJ1-5; 7 nucleotides line up with TRBD1. The junction had 9 bases not matched to a gene; V was cut back by 5 bases and J by 5 bases. Germline lookup yields CDR1 MDHEN and CDR2 SYDVKM. CDR3 length: 15 amino acids. The CDR3 loop is CASSQGGGSDQPQHF. In DNA, the CDR3 is TGTGCCAGCAGTCAGGGAGGGGGCTCCGATCAGCCCCAGCATTTT.

The sample holds one count of this clone. This chain joins TRBV10-1 and TRBJ2-1, with 9 bases aligning to TRBD1. Losses at the gene ends were 5 bases for V and 7 bases for J; bases not matched to a gene: 3. The CDR3 is made up of 13 amino acids. Germline V gives CDR1 WNHNN, CDR2 SYGVQD (reference sequence). Here the CDR3 reads CASSHRGHNEQFF. The DNA of the CDR3 is TGCGCCAGCAGTCACAGGGGGCATAATGAGCAGTTCTTC.

This rearrangement joins TRBV19 to TRBJ2-4; TRBD1 is a possible D gene (6 bases). V dropped 1 base and J dropped 0 bases, with 10 bases sitting between them. The length of the CDR3 is 16 residues. Germline CDR1 is LNHDA and CDR2 is SQIVND (reference sequence). CDR3 in amino acids: CASSIARGLAKNIQYF. The CDR3 coding sequence is TGTGCCAGTAGTATAGCCAGGGGATTAGCCAAAAACATTCAGTACTTC.

The V and J genes are TRBV6-1 and TRBJ2-5; either TRBD1 or TRBD2 may supply D (5 bases each). CDR1 and CDR2 from the germline V gene are MNHNS and SASEGT. V was clipped by 2 bases and J by 9 bases, with 16 bases between them. The CDR3 has 14 residues. The CDR3 DNA is TGTGCCAGCAGTGAAAGGGGATTAGGAGCGGCCCAGTACTTC. It specifies CASSERGLGAAQYF.

This rearrangement joins TRBV6-5 to TRBJ2-7; 9 bases are a match to TRBD1. CDR1 and CDR2 from the germline V gene are MNHEY and SVGAGI. The CDR3 sequence is 15 residues long. V trimming: 5 bases; J trimming: 8 bases; junction bases outside the gene matches: 13. Here the CDR3 DNA reads TGTGCCAGCAGTGCCATACCGGGACAGGGCATCCAGCAGTACTTC. Its translation is CASSAIPGQGIQQYF.

This chain connects TRBV29-1 to TRBJ2-1; TRBD2 is a possible D gene (5 bases). The CDR3 contains 12 residues. Trimming pared 7 bases from V and 6 bases from J, leaving 13 bases between. The germline V gene encodes CDR1 SQVTM and CDR2 ANQGSEA. The CDR3 nucleotides are TGCAGCGCAAGTCCGGGGAGCAATGAGCAGTTCTTC. Amino acid sequence: CSASPGSNEQFF.

Concerning this clone itself: Since the CDR3 does not end with the conserved phenylalanine or tryptophan, this likely comes from a read error. The DNA is left out, because the CDR3 cannot be placed on it with certainty; the CDR3 is given as TCRdb lists it. The chain recombines TRBV6-9 with TRBJ2-7; the table assigns TRBD2, which was not confirmed against the DNA. The CDR3 has 10 residues if both end residues are counted. Germline V gene sequence: CDR1 MNHGY, CDR2 SVAAGI. The CDR3 protein is CASPPTSGRA.

This rearrangement joins TRBV6-5 to TRBJ2-7, with 10 nucleotides matching TRBD2. Germline V gene sequence: CDR1 MNHEY, CDR2 SVGAGI. CDR3 size: 13 residues. J was trimmed by 11 bases and V by 7 bases; bases with no gene match: 11. CDR3 protein: CASKRLAGFSEYF. The CDR3 DNA is TGTGCCAGCAAAAGACTAGCGGGCTTTTCCGAGTACTTC.

This chain uses TRBV30 with TRBJ2-7, with D possibly being TRBD1 (6 bases). Trimming took off 2 bases at V and 5 bases at J, with 13 bases between the two ends. The CDR3 contains 13 residues. From germline, CDR1 is GTSNPN and CDR2 SVGIG (reference sequence). CDR3 in DNA: TGTGCCTGGAGTACCTACAGGGTCCACGAGCAGTACTTC. Translation: CAWSTYRVHEQYF.

V gene TRBV10-2 combines with J gene TRBJ2-7; the D gene is possibly TRBD2 (7 bases). Germline V CDR1 and CDR2: WSHSY, SAAADI. Trimming took off 3 bases at V and 4 bases at J, with 13 bases between the two ends. The CDR3 has 14 amino acids. CDR3 protein: CASSDEGGRYEQYF. CDR3 DNA: TGCGCCAGCAGTGATGAGGGGGGGCGGTACGAGCAGTACTTC.

The CDR3 reads CASSQEGLAGGDTQYF. The CDR3 coding sequence is TGCGCCAGCAGCCAAGAGGGACTAGCGGGGGGAGATACGCAGTATTTT. The chain employs TRBV4-1 and TRBJ2-3, with TRBD2 identical over 15 bases. Unmatched junction bases numbered 0, after V lost 0 bases and J lost 5 bases. The CDR3 totals 16 residues. CDR1 and CDR2 (germline): MGHRA, YSYEKL.

This clone was seen just once. J is TRBJ1-1 and V is TRBV11-2, with 10 bases aligning to TRBD1. CDR1 is SGHAT, CDR2 FQNNGV, per germline. The CDR3 covers 14 residues. After removal of 1 base from V and 14 bases from J, the junction contained 10 bases not matched to a gene. The CDR3 bases are TGTGCCAGCAGCTTAGCTTTGACAGGGGGCGCTGGGTTCTTT. It codes for CASSLALTGGAGFF.

The rearrangement uses TRBV9 and TRBJ2-3; tentative D call: TRBD2 (6 bases). The germline V gene has CDR1 SGDLS and CDR2 YYNGEE. The ends were cut back, 3 bases at V and 4 bases at J, with 12 bases in the middle. This CDR3 region has 14 residues. CDR3 sequence (DNA): TGTGCCAGCAGCGCGGGACTCCTTGCAGATACGCAGTATTTT. It specifies CASSAGLLADTQYF.

The gene calls are TRBV10-3 and TRBJ2-5; 8 bases are a match to TRBD1. Unmatched junction bases numbered 4, after V lost 0 bases and J lost 1 base. The CDR3 has 16 residues. Per germline, CDR1 ENHRY and CDR2 SYGVKD. The CDR3 protein is CAISESKTGGQETQYF. The CDR3 region has the DNA TGTGCCATCAGTGAGTCAAAAACAGGGGGCCAAGAGACCCAGTACTTC.

The chain carries TRBV2 and TRBJ1-5; D call uncertain. The CDR3 has 14 residues. The ends were cut back, 4 bases at V and 2 bases at J, with 9 bases in the middle. Germline CDR1 is SNHLY and CDR2 is FYNNEI. CDR3 nucleotides: TGTGCCAGCAGTGCAGACAAGGGCAATCAGCCCCAGCATTTT. This translates into CASSADKGNQPQHF.